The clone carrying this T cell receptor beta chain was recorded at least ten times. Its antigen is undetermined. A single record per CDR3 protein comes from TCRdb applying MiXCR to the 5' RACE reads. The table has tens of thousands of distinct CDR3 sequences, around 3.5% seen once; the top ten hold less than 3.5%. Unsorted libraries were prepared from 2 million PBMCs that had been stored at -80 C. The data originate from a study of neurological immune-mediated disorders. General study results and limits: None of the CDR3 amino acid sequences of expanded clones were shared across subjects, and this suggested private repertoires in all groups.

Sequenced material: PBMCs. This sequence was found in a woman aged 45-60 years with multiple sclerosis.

The DNA for the CDR3 is TGCGCCAGCAGCTTACTCGTAGCGGGGGGCCAAGAGACCCAGTACTTC. This gives the protein CASSLLVAGGQETQYF. The chain uses TRBV5-1 and TRBJ2-5, with 10 bases identical to TRBD2. V lost 2 bases to trimming and J lost 1 base; unmatched junction nucleotides: 5. This CDR3 has 16 amino acids. Per germline, CDR1 SGHRS and CDR2 YFSETQ.